What follows is one TCR beta chain and its context. Its antigen is as yet unknown. These data come from a study of beta chain features in type 1 diabetes. Study context: What patients shared with healthy donors was a similar profile of age, gender and cell yields. The study, taken as a whole, reports: Patients with type 1 diabetes showed fewer VDJ junction insertions and more deletions. Cells with high TCR expression could be over-represented when cDNA is sequenced.

A heparinised blood draw that averaged about 120 mL was obtained once from each donor. Germline loops: CDR1 KGHSH, CDR2 LQKENI. The J segment lost 3 bases and the V segment lost 4 bases, leaving 1 base of the junction unmatched. The CDR3 contains 13 residues. cDNA synthesis used the whole RNA isolate, giving expressed TCRB sequences. Sequenced by immunoSEQ multiplex PCR; TCRdb stores in-frame clones only, minus some. Among a few hundred thousand clones listed, about 14% were seen once. The sequence was collected from a woman younger than 30 in good health. Sequenced input: naive CD4+ T cells from blood. This chain connects TRBV18 to TRBJ2-7, with 9 positions matching TRBD1. DNA for the CDR3: TGTGCCAGCTCACGGACAGGGGACTACGAGCAGTACTTC. Translated: CASSRTGDYEQYF.